The present T cell receptor (beta chain) was sequenced within a study of cytomegalovirus exposure and HLA in healthy donors. Study as a whole: Clustering assigned 70% to 90% of the roughly 370 genotyped donors to the Caucasian-associated ancestry cluster.

The PCR employed 60 Vbeta primers together with 13 Jbeta primers. Assay: immunoSEQ multiplex PCR; the TCRdb copy retains only in-frame clones and omits some. The repertoire consists of 160,000 or so clones, with roughly 80% occurring once and the leading ten covering around 3.5%. Points on this clone: Its antigen is as yet unknown.

Study observations and caveats: HLA restriction was apparent for most CMV-associated TCR beta chains in a later analysis. Several top significant clusters appeared, in a later analysis, to be linked to common viral pathogens.

Looked up from germline, CDR1 is SGDLS and CDR2 is YYNGEE. The junction had 7 bases not matched to a gene; V was cut back by 3 bases and J by 8 bases. This CDR3 has 13 amino acids. Sequencing input: PBMCs. This clonotype originated in a man between 25 and 39 years old in good health and CMV-seropositive. V usage is TRBV9 and J usage is TRBJ1-2; TRBD1 matches 7 bases. The CDR3 spells CASSGDSYGGYTF. CDR3 bases: TGTGCCAGCAGCGGGGACAGTTACGGCGGCTACACCTTC.